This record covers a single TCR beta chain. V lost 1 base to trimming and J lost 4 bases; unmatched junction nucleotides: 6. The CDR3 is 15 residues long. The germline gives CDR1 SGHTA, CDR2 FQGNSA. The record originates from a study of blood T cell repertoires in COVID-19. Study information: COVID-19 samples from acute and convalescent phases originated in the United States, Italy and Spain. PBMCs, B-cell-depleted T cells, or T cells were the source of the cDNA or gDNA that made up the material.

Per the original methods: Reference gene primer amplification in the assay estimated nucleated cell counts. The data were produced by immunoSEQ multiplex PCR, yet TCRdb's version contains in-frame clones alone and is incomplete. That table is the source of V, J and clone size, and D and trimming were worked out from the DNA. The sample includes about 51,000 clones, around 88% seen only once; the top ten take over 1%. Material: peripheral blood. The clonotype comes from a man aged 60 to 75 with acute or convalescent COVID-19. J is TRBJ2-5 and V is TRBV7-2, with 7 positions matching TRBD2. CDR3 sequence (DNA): TGTGCCAGCAGCTTAGTTGCGGGAGCCTTAGAGACCCAGTACTTC. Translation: CASSLVAGALETQYF.